Presented here are 32 T cell receptor beta chains from one specimen sequenced in a study of human T cells and chemical hapten exposure. Stated time point: pre-sensitization, week 0. As for treatment: therapeutic diphenylcyclopropenone sensitization with weekly scalp DPC. TCRdb redid the calling of the RACE reads with MiXCR, one entry per CDR3 protein. The sample holds a few hundred thousand distinct CDR3 sequences, approximately 8.6% seen once. This material consisted of whole blood, taken in connection with sensitization to the hapten diphenylcyclopropenone (DPC). These receptors were collected from a woman in her thirties or forties with alopecia areata. Some clones in this sample may be carry-over from other donors' samples.

V and J are TRBV20-1 and TRBJ1-1; D call uncertain. Germline V gene sequence: CDR1 DFQATT, CDR2 SNEGSKA (reference sequence). The ends were cut back, 3 bases at V and 4 bases at J, with 9 bases in the middle. This CDR3 region has 12 residues. For the CDR3, the DNA is TGCAGTGCTAGTAGGAATCCCACTGAAGCTTTCTTT. Its translation is CSASRNPTEAFF.

This clonotype was picked up a small number of times. The chain couples TRBV7-9 to TRBJ2-7, with D possibly matching TRBD2 (6 bases). The CDR3 consists of 16 residues. Trimming left V 0 bases short and J 0 bases short, with 12 bases between. Germline V gene sequence: CDR1 SEHNR, CDR2 FQNEAQ (reference sequence). The CDR3 reads CASSLAGGYTSYEQYF. The CDR3 DNA is TGTGCCAGCAGCTTAGCGGGAGGATATACCTCCTACGAGCAGTACTTC.

The genes are TRBV20-1 and TRBJ2-3, with TRBD2 matching 7 bases. After removal of 0 bases from V and 3 bases from J, the junction contained 6 bases not matched to a gene. The CDR3 has 15 residues. Germline assignment: CDR1 DFQATT and CDR2 SNEGSKA (reference sequence). The CDR3 DNA sequence: TGCAGTGCTAGAGATGGCGGGAGCGTTACAGATACGCAGTATTTT. Amino acids: CSARDGGSVTDTQYF.

This clonotype was found a few times. The chain is built from TRBV12-3 or TRBV12-4 and TRBJ2-4; 8 bases match TRBD1. Trimming took 6 bases from V and 7 from J; bases not matched to a gene: 5. The length of the CDR3 is 13 residues. Written as DNA, the CDR3 is TGTGCCAGCAGCTGGACAGGGTTGAACATTCAGTACTTC. Protein sequence: CASSWTGLNIQYF.

This clonotype was detected ten times or more. The chain carries TRBV4-2 and TRBJ1-2, with TRBD1 matching over 9 bases. Germline values: CDR1 LGHNA, CDR2 YNFKEQ. The CDR3 extends over 16 amino acids. Trimming removed 4 bases from V and 4 bases from J; junction bases left unmatched: 10. CDR3 amino acids: CASSPTGQGNSYGYTF. CDR3 nucleotides: TGTGCCAGCAGCCCGACCGGACAGGGGAATAGCTATGGCTACACCTTC.

The table lists this clonotype with many counts. The chain carries TRBV4-2 and TRBJ2-4; D unresolved. The CDR3 is made up of 14 amino acids. V lost 0 bases and J 7 bases, leaving 10 bases between the germline ends. From germline, CDR1 is LGHNA and CDR2 YNFKEQ. The CDR3 protein is CASSQDPQANIQYF. The CDR3 DNA reads as TGTGCCAGCAGCCAAGATCCGCAAGCCAACATTCAGTACTTC.

This clonotype was seen repeatedly, ten times or more. The chain is built from TRBV7-8 and TRBJ2-3, with D hard to call. The CDR3 extends over 13 amino acids. V shed 4 bases and J shed 5 bases, with 10 bases lying between them. The V gene's germline CDR1 is SGHVS and CDR2 FQNEAQ. This chain's CDR3 is CASSSLQRDTQYF. The CDR3 region has the DNA TGTGCCAGCAGCTCACTTCAGAGAGATACGCAGTATTTT.

This clonotype was counted a few times. V and J are TRBV15 and TRBJ1-1; D ambiguous. Germline CDR1 reads LNHNV; CDR2 reads YYDKDF (reference sequence). The CDR3 covers 13 residues. Trimming removed 2 bases at V and 4 bases at J, with 8 bases between. CDR3 in amino acids: CATSRRVGTEAFF. CDR3 coding DNA: TGTGCCACCAGCAGAAGGGTGGGCACTGAAGCTTTCTTT.

This clonotype was observed a handful of times. The rearrangement joins TRBV6-5 to TRBJ2-3; D gene uncertain. The germline V gene has CDR1 MNHEY and CDR2 SVGAGI. V was trimmed by 0 bases and J by 2 bases, leaving 6 bases between them. This CDR3 region has 14 residues. CDR3 coding DNA: TGTGCCAGCAGTTACTCGGGCCCCACAGATACGCAGTATTTT. It specifies CASSYSGPTDTQYF.

This clonotype was found many times. The rearrangement uses TRBV7-9 and TRBJ2-7; perhaps TRBD2 as D (5 bases). V lost 8 bases and J lost 11, with 16 bases in between. Germline-derived CDR1 and CDR2 are SEHNR and FQNEAQ (reference sequence). The CDR3 runs to 11 residues. Written as DNA, the CDR3 is TGTGCCAGCGAAATTGTCGGGGAGAAGTACTTC. It specifies CASEIVGEKYF.

This clonotype was counted between two and nine times. The V and J genes are TRBV29-1 and TRBJ2-4; TRBD2 matches at 9 bases. Germline-derived CDR1 and CDR2 are SQVTM and ANQGSEA. The V gene end was trimmed by 4 bases and the J gene end by 0 bases; junction bases not matched to a gene: 7. The CDR3 consists of 16 residues. CDR3 nucleotide sequence: TGCAGCGTTGTGCCAGGACTAGCGAAAGCCAAAAACATTCAGTACTTC. Translating gives CSVVPGLAKAKNIQYF.

The table lists this clonotype with a few counts. The chain joins TRBV18 to TRBJ1-1; TRBD1 matches 8 bases. V lost 6 bases, J lost 6 bases, and 9 bases stayed unmatched. Germline V lookup: CDR1 KGHSH, CDR2 LQKENI. The CDR3 extends over 14 amino acids. The CDR3 loop reads CASSPKEQGAEAFF. Written as DNA, the CDR3 is TGTGCCAGCTCGCCAAAAGAACAGGGGGCTGAAGCTTTCTTT.

The chain employs TRBV7-9 and TRBJ2-3, with 8 bases aligning to TRBD1. V lost 2 bases to trimming and J lost 5 bases; unmatched junction nucleotides: 3. Germline V lookup: CDR1 SEHNR, CDR2 FQNEAQ (reference sequence). The CDR3 consists of 14 residues. The CDR3 region is CASSLQGARDTQYF. The CDR3 DNA reads TGTGCCAGCAGCTTACAGGGGGCGCGAGATACGCAGTATTTT.

The CDR3 loop is CSGYTGFYNEQFF. The CDR3, as DNA: TGCAGCGGGTACACGGGGTTCTACAATGAGCAGTTCTTC. This chain links TRBV29-1 with TRBJ2-1; D may be TRBD2 (5 bases). Germline loops: CDR1 SQVTM, CDR2 ANQGSEA. CDR3 length equals 13 residues. V was shortened by 7 bases and J by 3 bases, with 13 bases between the two germline ends.

This clonotype has only a few counts. The J gene is TRBJ1-2, the V gene TRBV29-1; 7 nucleotides align to TRBD1. The CDR3 spans 19 residues. Germline V gene lookup returns CDR1 SQVTM and CDR2 ANQGSEA. V was clipped by 1 base and J by 1 base; unmatched bases: 18. The DNA of the CDR3 is TGCAGCGTTGAAGGGATCGCTCGTGGGACAGACTACCTTAACTATGGCTACACCTTC. Translating gives CSVEGIARGTDYLNYGYTF. The entire variable domain, with the rest obtained from reference TRBV29-1 and TRBJ1-2, is as follows: SAVISQKPSRDICQRGTSLTIQCQVDSQVTMMFWYRQQPGQSLTLIATANQGSEATYESGFVIDKFPISRPNLTFSTLTVSNMSPEDSSIYLCSVEGIARGTDYLNYGYTFGSGTRLTVV.

The rearrangement uses TRBV4-1 and TRBJ2-3, with D maybe TRBD1 (7 bases). V dropped 2 bases and J dropped 5 bases, with 11 bases sitting between them. Germline values: CDR1 MGHRA, CDR2 YSYEKL. This CDR3 comprises 14 residues. CDR3 residues: CASSQSGGLDTQYF. The CDR3 DNA sequence: TGCGCCAGCAGCCAATCAGGGGGACTAGATACGCAGTATTTT.

This chain links TRBV5-1 with TRBJ1-5; the D is unclear. The germline gives CDR1 SGHRS, CDR2 YFSETQ. V lost 4 bases and J lost 0, with 11 bases in between. This CDR3 is built from 15 residues. CDR3 residues: CASSPWAGSNQPQHF. In nucleotides, the CDR3 is TGCGCCAGCAGCCCATGGGCCGGTAGCAATCAGCCCCAGCATTTT.

The chain joins TRBV20-1 to TRBJ1-4; D is unclear. The germline V gene has CDR1 DFQATT and CDR2 SNEGSKA (reference sequence). V lost 6 bases and J 11 bases, leaving 16 bases between the germline ends. The CDR3 totals 12 residues. CDR3: CSALIRAGKLFF. As DNA, the CDR3 is TGCAGTGCCCTTATAAGGGCCGGGAAACTGTTTTTT.

The rearrangement links TRBV29-1 to TRBJ2-1, with TRBD2 identical over 7 bases. Germline V gene lookup returns CDR1 SQVTM and CDR2 ANQGSEA. This CDR3 contains 14 residues. Trimming took 6 bases from V and 0 from J; bases not matched to a gene: 5. The CDR3 DNA reads as TGCAGCGTGGGAGGGGCGAGCTCCTACAATGAGCAGTTCTTC. Residues: CSVGGASSYNEQFF.

This chain joins TRBV12-3 or TRBV12-4 and TRBJ2-2; weak D call: TRBD2 (6 bases). The V end was cut by 5 bases, the J end by 8 bases, with 15 bases between. CDR3 length: 14 amino acids. The CDR3, as DNA: TGTGCCAGCAGTCGGGGAGGATCCAGGGGGGAGCTGTTTTTT. Translating it yields CASSRGGSRGELFF.

The chain carries TRBV2 and TRBJ1-1; no clear D. Trimming removed 5 bases from V and 5 bases from J, with 15 bases in between. Germline CDR1 SNHLY, CDR2 FYNNEI. This CDR3 is 14 amino acids long. The CDR3 protein is CASSPRVPGTEAFF. CDR3 in DNA: TGTGCCAGCAGTCCCCGGGTTCCGGGGACTGAAGCTTTCTTT.

This clonotype was observed a few times. The V call is TRBV7-2, the J call TRBJ1-5, with D unresolved. The germline CDR1 and CDR2 sequences are SGHTA and FQGNSA. Between the trimmed V and J ends, which lost 5 bases and 3 bases, there was a span of 8 bases. The CDR3 is made up of 13 amino acids. The CDR3 loop is CASSADPNQPQHF. The CDR3 bases are TGTGCCAGCAGCGCGGACCCCAATCAGCCCCAGCATTTT.

As regards this clonotype: A clone one base away is much larger, so this may be a read error. The chain employs TRBV29-1 and TRBJ2-1, with D possibly TRBD2 on 6 matching bases. CDR1 and CDR2 (germline): SQVTM, ANQGSEA. The CDR3 extends over 12 amino acids. CDR3 residues: CGVELGGNEQFF. The CDR3 DNA sequence: TGCGGCGTTGAATTGGGGGGCAATGAGCAGTTCTTC.

This clonotype was picked up many times. The V and J genes are TRBV10-3 and TRBJ2-1; maybe TRBD2 (5 bases). The germline gives CDR1 ENHRY, CDR2 SYGVKD. V was cut by 0 bases and J by 8 bases, with 17 bases left in between. The CDR3 runs to 16 residues. The CDR3 is CAISESWSPTGDEQFF. As DNA, the CDR3 is TGTGCCATCAGTGAGTCTTGGTCCCCTACCGGGGATGAGCAGTTCTTC.

The chain recombines TRBV2 with TRBJ2-5; D might be TRBD1 or TRBD2, each matching 5 bases. This CDR3 has 14 amino acids. V dropped 4 bases and J dropped 1 base, with 10 bases sitting between them. Looked up from germline, CDR1 is SNHLY and CDR2 is FYNNEI. CDR3 nucleotides: TGTGCCAGCAGTGGGGGGACCCTCCAAGAGACCCAGTACTTC. It is translated as CASSGGTLQETQYF.

This clonotype has a count of ten or more. In DNA, the CDR3 is TGCGCCAGCAGCCAAGCGGAAACAGGGGGCTTTAGCACAGATACGCAGTATTTT. Amino acids: CASSQAETGGFSTDTQYF. V gene TRBV4-3 combines with J gene TRBJ2-3; 9 positions agree with TRBD1. The CDR3 contains 18 residues. V was pared by 1 base and J by 0 bases, with 8 bases of the junction left unmatched. Germline V lookup: CDR1 LGHNA, CDR2 YSLEER.

At least ten counts were recorded for this clonotype. V is TRBV6-2 or TRBV6-3 and J is TRBJ2-7; D unresolved. The CDR3 has 12 amino acids. Germline values: CDR1 MNHEY, CDR2 SVGEGT. V shed 8 bases and J shed 6 bases, with 14 bases lying between them. CDR3 amino acids: CASSRNWGEQYF. The CDR3 DNA reads as TGTGCCAGCTCCCGAAACTGGGGCGAGCAGTACTTC.

The chain has TRBV18 and TRBJ2-7; D unresolved. The V end was cut by 3 bases, the J end by 4 bases, with 13 bases between. Germline lookup yields CDR1 KGHSH and CDR2 LQKENI. The CDR3 has 14 residues. The CDR3 region has the DNA TGTGCCAGCTCACCCCCCGGGCGCGAGTACGAGCAGTACTTC. This sequence encodes CASSPPGREYEQYF.

A few counts support this clonotype. CDR3 amino acids: CATLRDGEPNYGYTF. CDR3 coding DNA: TGTGCCACACTCCGGGACGGAGAGCCTAACTATGGCTACACCTTC. The genes are TRBV10-3 and TRBJ1-2; D may be TRBD1 (5 bases). CDR3 length equals 15 residues. Between the trimmed V and J ends, which lost 10 bases and 0 bases, there was a span of 18 bases. Germline V gene data show CDR1 as ENHRY and CDR2 as SYGVKD.

This clonotype was detected a few times. The chain uses TRBV7-6 and TRBJ1-1, with a tentative D call TRBD1 (6 bases). V gave up 8 bases and J gave up 1 base, with 11 bases separating them. The V gene's germline CDR1 is SGHVS and CDR2 FNYEAQ. This CDR3 spans 13 amino acids. CDR3 coding DNA: TGTGCCAGCGCAGGGGCACCGAACACTGAAGCTTTCTTT. Encoded protein: CASAGAPNTEAFF.

The sample holds a few counts of this clonotype. This sequence joins TRBV5-1 and TRBJ1-1, with 8 bases that match TRBD1. The CDR3 length is 15 residues. The germline V gene encodes CDR1 SGHRS and CDR2 YFSETQ. Trimming cost V 2 bases and J 1 base; bases outside gene matches: 4. CDR3: CASSFVGQGNTEAFF. CDR3 coding DNA: TGCGCCAGCAGCTTTGTAGGACAGGGGAACACTGAAGCTTTCTTT.

This chain joins TRBV20-1 and TRBJ1-1; D gene ambiguous. Germline-derived CDR1 and CDR2 are DFQATT and SNEGSKA (reference sequence). The CDR3 is made up of 13 amino acids. V was trimmed by 4 bases and J by 0 bases, leaving 9 bases between them. CDR3 in amino acids: CSATRFMNTEAFF. CDR3 sequence (DNA): TGCAGTGCTACGAGATTCATGAACACTGAAGCTTTCTTT.